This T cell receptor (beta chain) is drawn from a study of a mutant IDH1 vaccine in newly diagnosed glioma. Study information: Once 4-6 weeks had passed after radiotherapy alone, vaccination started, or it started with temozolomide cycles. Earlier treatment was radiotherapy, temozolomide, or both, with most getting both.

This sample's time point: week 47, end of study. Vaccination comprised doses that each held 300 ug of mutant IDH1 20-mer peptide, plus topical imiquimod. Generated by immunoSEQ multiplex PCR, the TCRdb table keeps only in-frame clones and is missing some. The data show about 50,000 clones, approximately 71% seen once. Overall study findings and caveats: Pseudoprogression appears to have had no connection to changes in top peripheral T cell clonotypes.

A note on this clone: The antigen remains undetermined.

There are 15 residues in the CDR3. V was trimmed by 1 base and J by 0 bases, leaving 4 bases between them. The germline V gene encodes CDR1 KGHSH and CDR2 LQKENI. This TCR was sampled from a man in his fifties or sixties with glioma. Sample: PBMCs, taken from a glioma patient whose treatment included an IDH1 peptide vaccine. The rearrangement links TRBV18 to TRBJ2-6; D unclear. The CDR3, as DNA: TGTGCCAGCTCACCACTAAACTCTGGGGCCAACGTCCTGACTTTC. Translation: CASSPLNSGANVLTF.